The 7 T cell receptor beta chains given below trace back to one sample, sequenced in a study of shared clonotypes between healthy human individuals. The repertoire was sequenced with immunoSEQ multiplex PCR; TCRdb's copy has only in-frame clones and lacks some. The sample has some 450,000 clones, approximately 77% seen once; the top ten hold around 12%. Sequenced material: PBMCs. These receptor sequences come from a middle-aged woman in good health. Some clones in this sample may be carry-over from other donors' samples.

This sequence joins TRBV6-5 and TRBJ2-7; TRBD1 matches at 10 bases. V lost 6 bases and J lost 2; bases outside the gene matches: 7. This CDR3 comprises 15 residues. The germline V gene has CDR1 MNHEY and CDR2 SVGAGI. This CDR3 reads CASSKPGQGPYEQYF. DNA for the CDR3: TGTGCCAGCAGCAAGCCGGGACAGGGGCCCTACGAGCAGTACTTC.

The chain couples TRBV28 to TRBJ2-4, with TRBD2 matching 10 bases. V trimming: 10 bases; J trimming: 8 bases; junction bases outside the gene matches: 5. In germline, CDR1 is MDHEN, CDR2 SYDVKM. The CDR3 is 12 amino acids. CDR3 region: CATSGRSDIQYF. DNA for the CDR3: TGTGCCACTAGCGGGAGAAGTGACATTCAGTACTTC.

The gene calls are TRBV7-2 and TRBJ2-1; 8 bases match TRBD2. The germline CDR1 and CDR2 sequences are SGHTA and FQGNSA. V lost 5 bases, J lost 13 bases, and 4 bases stayed unmatched. The CDR3 has 11 residues. The DNA for the CDR3 is TGTGCCAGCAGCCGGGAGGGGGAACAGTTCTTC. Its protein product is CASSREGEQFF. Drawing the rest from reference TRBV7-2 and TRBJ2-1, the complete variable domain is GAGVSQSPSNKVTEKGKDVELRCDPISGHTALYWYRQSLGQGLEFLIYFQGNSAPDKSGLPSDRFSAERTGGSVSTLTIQRTQQEDSAVYLCASSREGEQFFGPGTRLTVL.

This clone has a single count. The chain couples TRBV6-5 to TRBJ1-5; D is unresolved. V was shortened by 5 bases and J by 0 bases, with 11 bases between the two germline ends. CDR1 is MNHEY, CDR2 SVGAGI, per germline. This CDR3 spans 15 amino acids. This CDR3 is CASSQDGYSNQPQHF. Here the CDR3 DNA reads TGTGCCAGCAGTCAGGACGGATATAGCAATCAGCCCCAGCATTTT.

CDR3 nucleotides: TGTGCCAGCAGCTCCGTAGCGGGAGAGACCCAGTACTTC. This sequence encodes CASSSVAGETQYF. This sequence joins TRBV5-6 and TRBJ2-5, with 7 bases that match TRBD2. The J segment lost 4 bases and the V segment lost 3 bases, leaving 3 bases of the junction unmatched. The CDR3 is made up of 13 amino acids. Germline loops: CDR1 SGHDT, CDR2 YYEEEE.

The chain recombines TRBV30 with TRBJ2-3; tentatively, D is TRBD2 (6 bases). Trimming left V 1 base short and J 0 bases short, with 14 bases between. Germline loops: CDR1 GTSNPN, CDR2 SVGIG (reference sequence). The CDR3 is made up of 16 amino acids. The CDR3 sequence: CAWSARDRGSTDTQYF. The CDR3 DNA reads TGTGCCTGGAGTGCCCGGGACCGGGGGAGCACAGATACGCAGTATTTT.

This clone was found once. The chain links TRBV4-1 to TRBJ2-7, with D unclear. This CDR3 is built from 15 residues. V gave up 8 bases and J gave up 3 bases, with 20 bases separating them. Looked up from germline, CDR1 is MGHRA and CDR2 is YSYEKL. Here the CDR3 DNA reads TGCGCCAGCCGGGTATCCCCCGGGCGCGACTACGAGCAGTACTTC. Protein product: CASRVSPGRDYEQYF.